This is a list of T cell receptor beta chains from one sample in a study of blood T cell repertoires in COVID-19. Here immunoSEQ multiplex PCR was the method, and the copy in TCRdb shows in-frame clones only, minus some. The data show roughly 260,000 clones, 91% seen once. Sample: PBMCs or T cells enriched from blood (not recorded which). The receptors derive from a human donor in a cohort exposed to, infected with or recovered from COVID-19 (not recorded which). The donor label of this sample is uncertain. Each CDR3 is given with its conserved first and last residue. A D gene is named only where the DNA matches it firmly. Where a row states a size, it is once, few, many or the class of an expanded clone; other rows omit it.

>.|TRBJ1-2|TRBD1|TRBV10-3
TGTGCCATCATCACCCTAACAGGGGAAACTCTCTATGGCTACACCTTC
CAIITLTGETLYGYTF
>.|TRBJ2-1|TRBD2|TRBV6-1
TGTGCCAGCAGTGCATTTTTAGCGGGGGGGACCTATAATGAGCAGTTCTTC
CASSAFLAGGTYNEQFF
>.|TRBJ1-1|.|TRBV7-2
TGTGCCAGCAGCCGTACAGGCCCAGCGGGCACTGAAGCTTTCTTT
CASSRTGPAGTEAFF
>.|TRBJ2-7|TRBD1|TRBV6-5
TGTGCCAGCAGTTCCACAGGGGACTACGAGCAGTACTTC
CASSSTGDYEQYF
>.|TRBJ2-5|.|TRBV5-1
TGCGCCAGCGGCCAAATGTCTCAAGAGACCCAGTACTTC
CASGQMSQETQYF
>.|TRBJ1-3|.|TRBV18
TGTGCCAGCTCACCAGAAGGGGCGGGAAACACCATATATTTT
CASSPEGAGNTIYF
>.|TRBJ2-1|.|TRBV9
TGTGCCAGCAGCACCGACAGGACTCACAATGAGCAGTTCTTC
CASSTDRTHNEQFF
>.|TRBJ2-3|.|TRBV30
TGTGCCTGGAGTGTAAGGCCCTGGGCCACAGATACGCAGTATTTT
CAWSVRPWATDTQYF
>.|TRBJ2-7|.|TRBV18
TGTGCCAGCTCACCTTTTGACGGGGGAAAGAACGAGCAGTACTTC
CASSPFDGGKNEQYF
>.|TRBJ2-3|TRBD2|TRBV5-1
TGCGCCAGCAGTTTTAGCGGGGGCCCCCCACCTGATACGCAGTATTTT
CASSFSGGPPPDTQYF
>.|TRBJ2-3|.|TRBV4-1
TGCGCCAGCAGTCCCGGCGGCGGTACGCAGTATTTT
CASSPGGGTQYF
>.|TRBJ1-5|.|TRBV6-5
TGTGCCAGCAGTTCTATCAAGGGGTCCTTACAGCCCCAGCATTTT
CASSSIKGSLQPQHF
>.|TRBJ2-7|.|TRBV4-2
TGTGCCAGCAGCCTTTATCTGGGACTTTCCTACGAGCAGTACTTC
CASSLYLGLSYEQYF
>.|TRBJ2-1|TRBD1|TRBV7-2
TGTGCCAGCAGCTTAGAGATGGGGACAGGACTGGAAGCTGAGCAGTTCTTC
CASSLEMGTGLEAEQFF
>.|TRBJ2-3|TRBD2|TRBV2
TGTGCCAGCATGCAGACTAGCGGGGGGGAAAAAAATACGCAGTATTTT
CASMQTSGGEKNTQYF
>.|TRBJ1-5|.|TRBV2
TGTGCCAGCAGTGATTGGACCCTAGGGGATCAGCCCCAGCATTTT
CASSDWTLGDQPQHF
>few|TRBJ2-1|.|TRBV6-2/TRBV6-3
TGTGCCAGCAGTCTCCGGGAGCACAATGAGCAGTTCTTC
CASSLREHNEQFF